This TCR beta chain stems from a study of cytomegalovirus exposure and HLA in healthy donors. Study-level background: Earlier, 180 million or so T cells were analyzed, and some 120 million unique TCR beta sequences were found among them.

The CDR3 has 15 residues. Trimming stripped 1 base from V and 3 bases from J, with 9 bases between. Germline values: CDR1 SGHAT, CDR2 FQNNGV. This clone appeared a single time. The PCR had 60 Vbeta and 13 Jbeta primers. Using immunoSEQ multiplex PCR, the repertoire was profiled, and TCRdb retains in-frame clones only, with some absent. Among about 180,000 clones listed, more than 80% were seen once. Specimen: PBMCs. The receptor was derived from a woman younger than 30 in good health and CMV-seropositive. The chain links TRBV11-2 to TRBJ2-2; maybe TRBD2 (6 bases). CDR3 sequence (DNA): TGTGCCAGCAGCTTAGTCTGGGGGGACACCGGGGAGCTGTTTTTT. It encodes CASSLVWGDTGELFF. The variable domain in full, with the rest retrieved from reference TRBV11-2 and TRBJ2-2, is EAGVAQSPRYKIIEKRQSVAFWCNPISGHATLYWYQQILGQGPKLLIQFQNNGVVDDSQLPKDRFSAERLKGVDSTLKIQPAKLEDSAVYLCASSLVWGDTGELFFGEGSRLTVL.